These 24 T cell receptor beta chains originate from one sample sequenced in a study of siplizumab effects on memory and regulatory T cells. TCRdb keeps only in-frame clones here, not all; method: immunoSEQ multiplex PCR. The data hold about 91,000 clones, with roughly 97% observed a single time. Sequenced: naive CD4+ T cells sorted from blood. These receptors were obtained from a human donor in good health.

The rearrangement joins TRBV30 to TRBJ1-5, with D possibly matching TRBD1 (5 bases). The CDR3 covers 17 residues. V lost 3 bases to trimming and J lost 0 bases, with 18 bases between them. Looked up from germline, CDR1 is GTSNPN and CDR2 is SVGIG (reference sequence). The chain's CDR3 is CAWRPNPGGFSNQPQHF. CDR3 coding DNA: TGTGCCTGGAGACCAAACCCCGGGGGTTTTAGCAATCAGCCCCAGCATTTT.

The rearrangement uses TRBV6-5 and TRBJ2-7, with D maybe TRBD2 (6 bases). Germline-derived CDR1 and CDR2 are MNHEY and SVGAGI. The V end was cut by 0 bases, the J end by 2 bases, with 8 bases between. The CDR3 contains 14 residues. In DNA, the CDR3 is TGTGCCAGCAGTTACTCGGGGGGTCCCTACGAGCAGTACTTC. Translating gives CASSYSGGPYEQYF.

V and J are TRBV7-9 and TRBJ2-5; D could derive from TRBD1 or TRBD2 (7 bases each). CDR3 size: 16 residues. Deletions cut 3 bases from V and 5 bases from J, with 19 bases between. CDR1 SEHNR and CDR2 FQNEAQ come from the germline V gene (reference sequence). The CDR3 bases are TGTGCCAGCAGCTTCAATGGACTAGGGGGCCGGGAGACCCAGTACTTC. This sequence encodes CASSFNGLGGRETQYF.

The chain recombines TRBV10-3 with TRBJ1-5; D is perhaps TRBD1 (6 bases). Germline CDR1 ENHRY, CDR2 SYGVKD. With 3 bases removed from V and 2 bases from J, the gap between germline ends came to 14 bases. The CDR3 runs to 16 residues. The DNA for the CDR3 is TGTGCCATCAGTGATGCTAGGGGGTTGGGCAATCAGCCCCAGCATTTT. Amino acid sequence: CAISDARGLGNQPQHF.

This sequence joins TRBV10-3 and TRBJ1-2; 11 bases fit TRBD1. Germline V lookup: CDR1 ENHRY, CDR2 SYGVKD. This CDR3 comprises 13 residues. With V trimmed by 10 bases and J by 3 bases, 4 bases remained unmatched. The CDR3, as DNA: TGTGCCACCGGACAGGGGGCAGACTATGGCTACACCTTC. This codes for CATGQGADYGYTF.

This chain uses TRBV7-2 with TRBJ2-5; D unclear. Trimming removed 5 bases at V and 4 bases at J, with 5 bases between. Germline V gene data show CDR1 as SGHTA and CDR2 as FQGNSA. CDR3 length: 11 amino acids. The CDR3 here is CASSPGETQYF. CDR3 bases: TGTGCCAGCAGCCCCGGAGAGACCCAGTACTTC.

The chain carries TRBV7-9 and TRBJ2-5; D uncertain. The CDR3 covers 16 residues. V was shortened by 0 bases and J by 1 base, with 12 bases between the two germline ends. The germline CDR1 and CDR2 sequences are SEHNR and FQNEAQ (reference sequence). CDR3 protein: CASSLASPLGQETQYF. The CDR3 nucleotides are TGTGCCAGCAGCTTAGCCAGCCCCTTGGGCCAAGAGACCCAGTACTTC.

V and J are TRBV4-1 and TRBJ2-1; D ambiguous. CDR1 is MGHRA and CDR2 is YSYEKL in the germline V gene. Trimming took 3 bases from V and 10 from J, leaving 7 bases between them. CDR3 length: 11 residues. This CDR3 is CASSQGLEQFF. CDR3 sequence (DNA): TGCGCCAGCAGCCAGGGTCTAGAGCAGTTCTTC.

The rearrangement links TRBV5-1 to TRBJ2-5; 8 nucleotides agree with TRBD1. The CDR3 covers 15 residues. Germline-derived CDR1 and CDR2 are SGHRS and YFSETQ. V lost 6 bases to trimming and J lost 5 bases; unmatched junction nucleotides: 12. CDR3 in amino acids: CASTLDRVGSETQYF. The CDR3 DNA sequence: TGCGCCAGCACTTTGGACAGGGTCGGTTCTGAGACCCAGTACTTC.

The chain combines TRBV18 with TRBJ1-2, with D possibly matching TRBD1 (5 bases). This CDR3 is built from 13 residues. V was cut by 3 bases and J by 5 bases, with 10 bases left in between. The germline gives CDR1 KGHSH, CDR2 LQKENI. CDR3 DNA: TGTGCCAGCTCACCCACGGGGCTTTATGGCTACACCTTC. This codes for CASSPTGLYGYTF.

The V call is TRBV7-2, the J call TRBJ2-7; TRBD2 matches at 9 bases. Per the germline V gene, CDR1 is SGHTA and CDR2 is FQGNSA. The CDR3 is 15 amino acids. The trim removed 5 bases at V and 6 bases at J, leaving 11 bases unmatched. CDR3 sequence: CASSQEAGGRREQYF. The CDR3 DNA reads TGTGCCAGCAGCCAGGAGGCGGGGGGGCGGCGCGAGCAGTACTTC.

This rearrangement joins TRBV29-1 to TRBJ2-7; D remains ambiguous. The V end was cut by 2 bases, the J end by 3 bases, with 5 bases between. Germline assignment: CDR1 SQVTM and CDR2 ANQGSEA. The CDR3 has 11 residues. CDR3 coding DNA: TGCAGCGTTGAAACAGTCTACGAGCAGTACTTC. This encodes CSVETVYEQYF.

The rearrangement joins TRBV7-2 to TRBJ1-2, with D tentatively TRBD1 (6 bases). CDR3 length equals 13 residues. The V end was cut by 4 bases, the J end by 6 bases, with 12 bases between. Germline values: CDR1 SGHTA, CDR2 FQGNSA. The CDR3 reads CASSSGVGDGYTF. CDR3 nucleotides: TGTGCCAGCAGCTCAGGGGTGGGGGATGGCTACACCTTC.

The J gene is TRBJ2-7, the V gene TRBV18; the D gene is possibly TRBD1 (5 bases). Germline CDR1 KGHSH, CDR2 LQKENI. The V gene lost 0 bases and the J gene lost 4 bases, with 7 bases spanning the gap. This CDR3 has 13 amino acids. The DNA for the CDR3 is TGTGCCAGCTCACCACCGGGGCAGTACGAGCAGTACTTC. This encodes CASSPPGQYEQYF.

This sequence joins TRBV18 and TRBJ2-3; D is unclear. Germline V lookup: CDR1 KGHSH, CDR2 LQKENI. V gave up 4 bases and J gave up 0 bases, with 8 bases separating them. The CDR3 runs 14 residues. CDR3 sequence reads: CASSRTRSTDTQYF. CDR3 coding DNA: TGTGCCAGCTCACGAACCAGGAGCACAGATACGCAGTATTTT.

This chain connects TRBV19 to TRBJ2-2; tentative D call: TRBD1 (5 bases). The V end was cut by 5 bases, the J end by 1 base, with 11 bases between. This CDR3 has 15 amino acids. The germline CDR1 and CDR2 sequences are LNHDA and SQIVND (reference sequence). The CDR3 loop is CASSQNQGNTGELFF. CDR3 sequence (DNA): TGTGCCAGTAGTCAAAATCAGGGGAACACCGGGGAGCTGTTTTTT.

J is TRBJ2-7 and V is TRBV27, with D maybe TRBD1 (8 bases). V dropped 0 bases and J dropped 4 bases, with 13 bases sitting between them. CDR1 and CDR2 (germline): MNHEY, SMNVEV (reference sequence). This CDR3 spans 15 amino acids. This CDR3 is CASSLSNRGGYEQYF. In DNA form, the CDR3 reads TGTGCCAGCAGTTTATCGAACAGGGGGGGGTACGAGCAGTACTTC.

The chain joins TRBV10-3 to TRBJ2-1; 13 bases fit TRBD2. V trimming: 4 bases; J trimming: 0 bases; junction bases outside the gene matches: 9. The CDR3 has 19 amino acids. Germline V gene lookup returns CDR1 ENHRY and CDR2 SYGVKD. This CDR3 reads CAISGPGLAGLSSYNEQFF. CDR3 bases: TGTGCCATCAGTGGGCCGGGACTAGCGGGGTTAAGCTCCTACAATGAGCAGTTCTTC.

The chain has TRBV11-2 and TRBJ1-5, with D perhaps TRBD1 (5 bases). This CDR3 is 15 amino acids long. The V gene's germline CDR1 is SGHAT and CDR2 FQNNGV. V dropped 3 bases and J dropped 2 bases, with 11 bases sitting between them. CDR3 bases: TGTGCCAGCAGCTTGTCAGGGATAGGCAATCAGCCCCAGCATTTT. Translating it yields CASSLSGIGNQPQHF.

The rearrangement uses TRBV7-7 and TRBJ2-7; 9 bases fit TRBD1. This CDR3 is 14 amino acids long. V lost 5 bases to trimming and J lost 2 bases; unmatched junction nucleotides: 4. Germline V gene sequence: CDR1 SSHAT, CDR2 FNYEAQ (reference sequence). The CDR3 reads CASSPGQGTYEQYF. The CDR3 bases are TGTGCCAGCAGCCCGGGACAGGGCACCTACGAGCAGTACTTC. The full variable domain, completed using reference TRBV7-7 and TRBJ2-7, is GAGVSQSPRYKVTKRGQDVTLRCDPISSHATLYWYQQALGQGPEFLTYFNYEAQPDKSGLPSDRFSAERPEGSISTLTIQRTEQRDSAMYRCASSPGQGTYEQYFGPGTRLTVT.

The gene calls are TRBV28 and TRBJ2-7; 12 positions match TRBD2. The CDR3 covers 14 residues. In germline, CDR1 is MDHEN, CDR2 SYDVKM. Trimming cost V 3 bases and J 9 bases; bases outside gene matches: 6. The CDR3 DNA sequence: TGTGCCAGCAGTTTCCTAGCGGGGGGGCCTGGGCAGTACTTC. This gives the protein CASSFLAGGPGQYF.

The genes are TRBV27 and TRBJ2-4, with 10 bases matching TRBD1. The CDR3 extends over 16 amino acids. The germline CDR1 and CDR2 sequences are MNHEY and SMNVEV (reference sequence). Trimming took 6 bases from V and 0 from J; bases not matched to a gene: 5. This CDR3 reads CASSPGQGLAKNIQYF. The CDR3 bases are TGTGCCAGCAGCCCGGGACAGGGGCTAGCCAAAAACATTCAGTACTTC.

The genes are TRBV20-1 and TRBJ2-3; no clear D. The CDR3 has 10 residues. V was clipped by 6 bases and J by 3 bases, with 4 bases between them. CDR1 is DFQATT and CDR2 is SNEGSKA in the germline V gene (reference sequence). CDR3 protein: CSAKTDTQYF. CDR3 nucleotides: TGCAGTGCGAAAACAGATACGCAGTATTTT.

This clone was seen only once. The V gene is TRBV11-2, the J gene TRBJ2-2; 11 positions agree with TRBD1. Germline CDR1 SGHAT, CDR2 FQNNGV. The V gene end was trimmed by 5 bases and the J gene end by 3 bases; junction bases not matched to a gene: 8. The CDR3 extends over 17 amino acids. CDR3 DNA sequence: TGTGCCAGCAGCCGATCACCGGGACAGGGGGACACCGGGGAGCTGTTTTTT. The encoded protein is CASSRSPGQGDTGELFF.